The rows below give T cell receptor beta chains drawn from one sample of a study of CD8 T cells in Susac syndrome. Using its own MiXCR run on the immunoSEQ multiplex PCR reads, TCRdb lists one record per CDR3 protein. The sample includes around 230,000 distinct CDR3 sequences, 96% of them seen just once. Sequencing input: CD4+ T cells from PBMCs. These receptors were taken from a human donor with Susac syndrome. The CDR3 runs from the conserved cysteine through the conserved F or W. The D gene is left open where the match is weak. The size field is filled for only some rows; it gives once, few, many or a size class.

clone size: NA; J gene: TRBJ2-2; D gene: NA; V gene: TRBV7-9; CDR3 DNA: TGTGCCAGCAGCTTAAGCGTCCCGAACACCGGGGAGCTGTTTTTT; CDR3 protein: CASSLSVPNTGELFF
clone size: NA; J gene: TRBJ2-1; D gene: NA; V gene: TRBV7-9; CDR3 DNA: TGTGCCAGCAGCTCTAGCTGGGGCAATGAGCAGTTCTTC; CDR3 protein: CASSSSWGNEQFF
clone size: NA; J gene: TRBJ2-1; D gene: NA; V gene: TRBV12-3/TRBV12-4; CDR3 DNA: TGTGCCAGCAGTTTATCCCCGGAGGGTGAGCAGTTCTTC; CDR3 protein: CASSLSPEGEQFF
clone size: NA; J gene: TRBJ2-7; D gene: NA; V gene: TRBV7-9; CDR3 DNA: TGTGCCAGCAGCCCCATTGGAGTAGGCTACGAGCAGTACTTC; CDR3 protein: CASSPIGVGYEQYF
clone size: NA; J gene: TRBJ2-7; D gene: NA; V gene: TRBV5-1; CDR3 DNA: TGCGCCAGCAGCTTGAGACAGACAAGTAACTACGAGCAGTACTTC; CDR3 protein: CASSLRQTSNYEQYF
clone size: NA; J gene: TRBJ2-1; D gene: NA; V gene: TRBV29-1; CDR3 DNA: TGCAGCGTTGAAAGGGGGGACCGGGTCTTC; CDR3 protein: CSVERGDRVF
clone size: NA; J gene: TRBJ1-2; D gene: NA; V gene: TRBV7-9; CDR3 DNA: TGTGCCAGCAGCCCGAGGAGGGGTAACTATGGCTACACCTTC; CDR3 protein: CASSPRRGNYGYTF
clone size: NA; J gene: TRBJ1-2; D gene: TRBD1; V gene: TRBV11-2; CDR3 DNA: TGTGCCAGCAGACAACCGGGACAGGGGAACTATGGCTACACCTTC; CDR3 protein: CASRQPGQGNYGYTF
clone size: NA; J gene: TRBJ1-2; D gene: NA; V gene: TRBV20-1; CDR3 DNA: TGCAGTGCTGTAGTGCGTGGGGGCGCGAGCTATGGCTACACCTTC; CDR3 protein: CSAVVRGGASYGYTF
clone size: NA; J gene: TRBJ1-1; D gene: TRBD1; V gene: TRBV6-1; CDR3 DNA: TGTGCCAGCAGAAAGAGACGGACAGGACAGAACACTGAAGCTTTCTTT; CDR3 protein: CASRKRRTGQNTEAFF
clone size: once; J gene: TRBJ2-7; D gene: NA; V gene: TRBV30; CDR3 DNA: TGTGCCTGGTCCGGCGGGATAAGCCCCTACGAGCAGTACTTC; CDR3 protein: CAWSGGISPYEQYF